What follows are 15 T cell receptor beta chains derived from one specimen sequenced in a study of shared clonotypes between healthy human individuals. Profiling relied on immunoSEQ multiplex PCR, and the TCRdb table lists in-frame clones only, not all of them. The table shows about 1 million clones, with around 78% occurring only once. Sequenced material: memory CD4+ T cells from PBMCs. Subset noted: CD45RA-negative fraction. Source of these receptors: a man aged 18 to 29 in good health. Some clones in this sample may be carry-over from other donors' samples.

The J gene is TRBJ2-6, the V gene TRBV30, with D unclear. This CDR3 is 14 amino acids long. Germline CDR1 is GTSNPN and CDR2 is SVGIG (reference sequence). The CDR3 reads CAQPAVSGANVLTF. CDR3 sequence (DNA): TGTGCTCAACCGGCGGTCTCTGGGGCCAACGTCCTGACTTTC.

The V call is TRBV6-6, the J call TRBJ1-1, with D perhaps TRBD1 (6 bases). Germline V gene lookup returns CDR1 MNHNY and CDR2 SVGAGI (reference sequence). The V end lost 5 bases, the J end lost 4 bases, and 11 bases lay between the germline ends. This CDR3 has 13 amino acids. CDR3 sequence (DNA): TGTGCCAGCAGTACAGGGAGGGGCACTGAAGCTTTCTTT. Translated: CASSTGRGTEAFF.

The table lists this clone with a few counts. Other DNA sequences of this sample code for an identical CDR3. J is TRBJ1-2 and V is TRBV5-1; weak D call: TRBD1 (5 bases). The ends were cut back, 2 bases at V and 2 bases at J, with 10 bases in the middle. This CDR3 has 14 residues. Germline assignment: CDR1 SGHRS and CDR2 YFSETQ. CDR3 sequence: CASSLVGGNYGYTF. The DNA of the CDR3 is TGCGCCAGCAGCTTAGTTGGGGGGAACTATGGCTACACCTTC.

This rearrangement joins TRBV5-1 to TRBJ2-3; D uncertain. The CDR3 runs 12 residues. Germline CDR1 is SGHRS and CDR2 is YFSETQ. Deletions cut 3 bases from V and 6 bases from J, with 8 bases between. CDR3 nucleotide sequence: TGCGCCAGCAGCTCCAAGGGTGATACGCAGTATTTT. As protein: CASSSKGDTQYF.

The gene calls are TRBV30 and TRBJ1-2; D uncertain. This CDR3 is built from 13 residues. Germline V gene sequence: CDR1 GTSNPN, CDR2 SVGIG (reference sequence). V gave up 7 bases and J gave up 7 bases, with 19 bases separating them. The CDR3 here is CASNSRLRRGYTF. As DNA, the CDR3 is TGTGCCTCGAACAGCCGCCTAAGACGTGGCTACACCTTC.

This clone appeared a single time. V and J are TRBV27 and TRBJ2-7, with no clear D. Trimming removed 6 bases from V and 6 bases from J, with 9 bases in between. The V gene's germline CDR1 is MNHEY and CDR2 SMNVEV (reference sequence). The CDR3 is 11 residues long. CDR3 nucleotides: TGTGCCAGCAGAGGGTGGGGCGAGCAGTACTTC. Protein product: CASRGWGEQYF.

V and J are TRBV6-1 and TRBJ2-7; TRBD1 agrees at 7 bases. With 8 bases clipped from V and 3 bases from J, the junction kept 13 bases outside the gene matches. There are 15 residues in the CDR3. CDR1 MNHNS and CDR2 SASEGT come from the germline V gene. Here the CDR3 DNA reads TGTGCCAGCGCTTGGTGGGACAGCGGTAACTACGAGCAGTACTTC. Its translation: CASAWWDSGNYEQYF.

The V and J genes are TRBV4-1 and TRBJ2-6, with D possibly matching TRBD2 (6 bases). The CDR3 sequence is 17 residues long. CDR1 MGHRA and CDR2 YSYEKL come from the germline V gene. V lost 0 bases to trimming and J lost 4 bases, with 13 bases between them. CDR3 DNA: TGCGCCAGCAGCCAAGAATGGGCGGGGCCAGGGGCCAACGTCCTGACTTTC. This gives the protein CASSQEWAGPGANVLTF.

With regard to this clone: Distinct nucleotide sequences in the sample also encode this CDR3. The chain has TRBV2 and TRBJ1-1, with D possibly being TRBD1 (5 bases). V lost 1 base and J lost 5, with 8 bases in between. This CDR3 is built from 13 residues. CDR1 SNHLY and CDR2 FYNNEI come from the germline V gene. CDR3 bases: TGTGCCAGCAGTGAAGGTAGGGGAACTGAAGCTTTCTTT. This sequence encodes CASSEGRGTEAFF.

J is TRBJ1-2 and V is TRBV11-2; a possible D gene is TRBD1 (5 bases). The CDR3 is made up of 12 amino acids. CDR1 SGHAT and CDR2 FQNNGV come from the germline V gene. V gave up 5 bases and J gave up 5 bases, with 9 bases separating them. CDR3 residues: CASSTRQYGYTF. The DNA of the CDR3 is TGTGCCAGCAGCACCCGACAGTATGGCTACACCTTC.

The V and J genes are TRBV28 and TRBJ2-6; 9 positions match TRBD1. Trimming removed 4 bases from V and 4 bases from J; junction bases left unmatched: 8. Germline V CDR1 and CDR2: MDHEN, SYDVKM. The CDR3 is 17 amino acids. The CDR3 here is CASSSGTGLSGANVLTF. For the CDR3, the DNA is TGTGCCAGCAGTTCCGGGACAGGGTTGTCCGGGGCCAACGTCCTGACTTTC. Filled out from reference TRBV28 and TRBJ2-6, the complete variable domain reads DVKVTQSSRYLVKRTGEKVFLECVQDMDHENMFWYRQDPGLGLRLIYFSYDVKMKEKGDIPEGYSVSREKKERFSLILESASTNQTSMYLCASSSGTGLSGANVLTFGAGSRLTVL.

Comment on this clone: Additional DNA sequences in this sample encode the identical CDR3. The rearrangement joins TRBV5-1 to TRBJ1-2; D gene ambiguous. The germline V and J ends were trimmed by 0 bases and 3 bases, with 9 bases remaining between them. This CDR3 comprises 14 residues. CDR1 and CDR2 (germline): SGHRS, YFSETQ. The CDR3 here is CASSLAGQDYGYTF. In DNA, the CDR3 is TGCGCCAGCAGCTTGGCCGGCCAGGACTATGGCTACACCTTC.

The chain uses TRBV6-1 and TRBJ1-4; 7 bases line up with TRBD1. V lost 10 bases and J lost 5; bases outside the gene matches: 10. The CDR3 covers 14 residues. Germline V CDR1 and CDR2: MNHNS, SASEGT. The CDR3 nucleotides are TGTGCCACCACGACAGGGACGGACAATGAAAAACTGTTTTTT. This encodes CATTTGTDNEKLFF.

The count of this clone is one. This chain connects TRBV6-6 to TRBJ1-1; D call uncertain. The V gene lost 2 bases and the J gene lost 3 bases, with 10 bases spanning the gap. The CDR3 runs 14 residues. Germline V gives CDR1 MNHNY, CDR2 SVGAGI (reference sequence). The CDR3 DNA follows: TGTGCCAGCAGTTACGTTGTTTGGGACACTGAAGCTTTCTTT. Translating it yields CASSYVVWDTEAFF.

V is TRBV27 and J is TRBJ2-7; 10 positions match TRBD2. V gave up 0 bases and J gave up 3 bases; unmatched junction bases: 5. In germline, CDR1 is MNHEY, CDR2 SMNVEV (reference sequence). CDR3 size: 16 residues. In DNA form, the CDR3 reads TGTGCCAGCAGTTTATCGGTAGCGGGAGGTTTCTACGAGCAGTACTTC. It translates to CASSLSVAGGFYEQYF.